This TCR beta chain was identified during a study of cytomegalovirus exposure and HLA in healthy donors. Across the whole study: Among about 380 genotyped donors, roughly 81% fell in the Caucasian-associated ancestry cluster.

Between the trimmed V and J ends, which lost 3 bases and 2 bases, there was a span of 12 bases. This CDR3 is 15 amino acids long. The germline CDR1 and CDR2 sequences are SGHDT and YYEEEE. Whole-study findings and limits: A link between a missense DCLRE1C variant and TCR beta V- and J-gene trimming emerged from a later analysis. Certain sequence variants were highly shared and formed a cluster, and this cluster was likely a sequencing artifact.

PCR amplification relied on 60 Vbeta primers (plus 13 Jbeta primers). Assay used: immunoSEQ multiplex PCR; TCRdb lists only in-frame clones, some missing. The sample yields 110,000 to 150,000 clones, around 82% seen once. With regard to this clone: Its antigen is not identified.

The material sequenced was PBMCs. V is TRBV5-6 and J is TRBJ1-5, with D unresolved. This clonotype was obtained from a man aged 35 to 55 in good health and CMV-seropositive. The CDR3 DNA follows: TGTGCCAGCAGCTCCGCCATGAGGGGCAATCAGCCCCAGCATTTT. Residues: CASSSAMRGNQPQHF.